Shown below are 18 T cell receptor beta chains from a single sample sequenced in a study of blood T cell repertoires in COVID-19. The repertoire was sequenced with immunoSEQ multiplex PCR; TCRdb's copy has only in-frame clones and lacks some. The sample consists of 200,000 to 250,000 clones, about 88% of them appearing once. The sequenced material came from peripheral blood. Source of these receptors: a man in his fifties who had recovered from COVID-19.

The chain carries TRBV4-2 and TRBJ1-1; maybe TRBD1 (5 bases). Trimming stripped 0 bases from V and 5 bases from J, with 10 bases between. This CDR3 has 14 residues. From germline, CDR1 is LGHNA and CDR2 YNFKEQ. The CDR3 nucleotides are TGTGCCAGCAGCCAAGATTGGAGGGGAACTGAAGCTTTCTTT. It yields the protein CASSQDWRGTEAFF.

This clone appeared a single time. The chain is built from TRBV4-2 and TRBJ2-1, with TRBD2 identical over 8 bases. V lost 0 bases to trimming and J lost 6 bases; unmatched junction nucleotides: 10. Germline lookup yields CDR1 LGHNA and CDR2 YNFKEQ. The length of the CDR3 is 17 residues. The CDR3 nucleotides read TGTGCCAGCAGCCAAGACAGCGGTCTAGCGGGCTCCAATGAGCAGTTCTTC. Amino acid sequence: CASSQDSGLAGSNEQFF.

This CDR3 reads CASSYSGVAGPYEQYF. As DNA, the CDR3 is TGTGCCAGCAGTTACTCAGGGGTAGCGGGCCCCTACGAGCAGTACTTC. The chain links TRBV6-5 to TRBJ2-7; 7 bases line up with TRBD2. V shed 0 bases and J 2 bases; nucleotides not matched to a gene: 7. The CDR3 sequence is 16 residues long. The germline CDR1 and CDR2 sequences are MNHEY and SVGAGI.

This clone appeared a single time. The chain couples TRBV5-4 to TRBJ2-5, with D perhaps matching TRBD1 (5 bases). CDR1 and CDR2 from the germline V gene are SGHNT and YYREEE (reference sequence). The CDR3 totals 17 residues. Between the trimmed V and J ends, which lost 0 bases and 5 bases, there was a span of 20 bases. CDR3: CASSLGQGNNVLETQYF. CDR3 bases: TGTGCCAGCAGCTTGGGGCAGGGAAATAATGTATTGGAGACCCAGTACTTC.

The gene calls are TRBV18 and TRBJ1-2, with 9 bases identical to TRBD1. The CDR3 is made up of 14 amino acids. The V gene's germline CDR1 is KGHSH and CDR2 LQKENI. V was pared by 3 bases and J by 6 bases, with 5 bases of the junction left unmatched. The CDR3 DNA sequence: TGTGCCAGCTCACCGGGACAGGGCTACCATGGCTACACCTTC. Its protein product is CASSPGQGYHGYTF.

The chain links TRBV24-1 to TRBJ2-1, with 8 bases aligning to TRBD1. Germline CDR1 KGHDR, CDR2 SFDVKD. Losses at the gene ends were 3 bases for V and 9 bases for J; bases not matched to a gene: 6. There are 14 residues in the CDR3. The CDR3 DNA reads as TGTGCCACCAGTGATCCCGGACAGGGTACTGAGCAGTTCTTC. This codes for CATSDPGQGTEQFF.

V gene TRBV27 combines with J gene TRBJ2-5; TRBD2 agrees at 14 bases. Germline lookup yields CDR1 MNHEY and CDR2 SMNVEV (reference sequence). J was trimmed by 3 bases and V by 5 bases; bases with no gene match: 11. CDR3 length: 18 amino acids. The CDR3 coding sequence is TGTGCCAGCAGTAAGGGACTAGCGGGAGTCACGGGGAAAGAGACCCAGTACTTC. It specifies CASSKGLAGVTGKETQYF.

The chain employs TRBV9 and TRBJ2-1, with D perhaps matching TRBD2 (5 bases). Deletions cut 2 bases from V and 7 bases from J, with 16 bases between. The CDR3 covers 15 residues. The germline V gene encodes CDR1 SGDLS and CDR2 YYNGEE. CDR3 amino acids: CASSVVGEPINEQFF. CDR3 sequence (DNA): TGTGCCAGCAGCGTTGTGGGAGAGCCGATTAATGAGCAGTTCTTC.

V gene TRBV15 combines with J gene TRBJ2-7, with 11 nucleotides matching TRBD1. The germline V gene has CDR1 LNHNV and CDR2 YYDKDF (reference sequence). There are 16 residues in the CDR3. V gave up 0 bases and J gave up 3 bases; unmatched junction bases: 4. CDR3: CATSRDWGTGGYEQYF. The CDR3 DNA reads as TGTGCCACCAGCAGAGATTGGGGGACAGGGGGCTACGAGCAGTACTTC.

The genes are TRBV3-1 (or the pseudogene TRBV3-2) and TRBJ2-5; weak D call: TRBD1 (5 bases). CDR3 length: 17 amino acids. Trimming shortened V by 4 bases and J by 3 bases, and 21 bases separated the two germline ends. Germline V gene data show CDR1 as LGHDT and CDR2 as YNNKEL (reference sequence). The CDR3 DNA sequence: TGTGCCAGCAGCCCCATTGGAAAACAGGATATAAAAGAGACCCAGTACTTC. This gives the protein CASSPIGKQDIKETQYF.

The sample holds a few counts of this clone. The rearrangement links TRBV7-2 to TRBJ2-6; 8 nucleotides align to TRBD1. Germline V CDR1 and CDR2: SGHTA, FQGNSA. The CDR3 is 17 amino acids. The V gene end was trimmed by 5 bases and the J gene end by 1 base; junction bases not matched to a gene: 7. CDR3 bases: TGTGCCAGCAGCCCCGGACAGGGTAGATCTGGGGCCAACGTCCTGACTTTC. It codes for CASSPGQGRSGANVLTF.

This rearrangement joins TRBV19 to TRBJ2-3; TRBD2 matches 9 bases. The CDR3 is 15 amino acids. Germline V gene sequence: CDR1 LNHDA, CDR2 SQIVND (reference sequence). Losses at the gene ends were 6 bases for V and 4 bases for J; bases not matched to a gene: 8. The CDR3 spells CASRPSGRKSDTQYF. For the CDR3, the DNA is TGTGCCAGTAGGCCCAGCGGGAGGAAATCAGATACGCAGTATTTT.

This chain connects TRBV19 to TRBJ1-5; TRBD1 aligns across 7 bases. The V segment lost 5 bases and the J segment 4 bases; nucleotides outside the gene matches: 8. CDR1 is LNHDA, CDR2 SQIVND, per germline (reference sequence). The CDR3 extends over 15 amino acids. The DNA of the CDR3 is TGTGCCAGTAGTCCCCAGGACAGGAATAATCAGCCCCAGCATTTT. Protein sequence: CASSPQDRNNQPQHF. Looking up the rest from reference TRBV19 and TRBJ1-5 gives the full variable domain: DGGITQSPKYLFRKEGQNVTLSCEQNLNHDAMYWYRQDPGQGLRLIYYSQIVNDFQKGDIAEGYSVSREKKESFPLTVTSAQKNPTAFYLCASSPQDRNNQPQHFGDGTRLSIL.

This sequence joins TRBV29-1 and TRBJ1-6, with D hard to call. The germline gives CDR1 SQVTM, CDR2 ANQGSEA. The CDR3 consists of 16 residues. Trimming cost V 2 bases and J 0 bases, with 11 bases left between them. Here the CDR3 DNA reads TGCAGCGTTGAATTTCGGAGGAGCTCCTATAATTCACCCCTCCACTTT. Protein product: CSVEFRRSSYNSPLHF.

This chain uses TRBV5-1 with TRBJ2-7; TRBD1 aligns across 8 bases. The germline V gene encodes CDR1 SGHRS and CDR2 YFSETQ. V was clipped by 4 bases and J by 7 bases; unmatched bases: 13. CDR3 length: 15 residues. The CDR3 coding sequence is TGCGCCAGCAGCCCCCTCTCGACAGGGGCCCTTGAGCAGTACTTC. It is translated as CASSPLSTGALEQYF.

The chain links TRBV19 to TRBJ1-2, with a possible D match to TRBD1 (6 bases). Germline assignment: CDR1 LNHDA and CDR2 SQIVND (reference sequence). Trimming cost V 1 base and J 4 bases, with 13 bases left between them. The CDR3 runs 15 residues. The CDR3 region has the DNA TGTGCCAGTAGTATAGGTGTGGACAGACCCTATGGCTACACCTTC. This encodes CASSIGVDRPYGYTF.

V usage is TRBV5-5 and J usage is TRBJ2-1, with TRBD2 as a possible D gene (6 bases). The length of the CDR3 is 18 residues. Germline values: CDR1 SGHKS, CDR2 YYEKEE (reference sequence). V was shortened by 5 bases and J by 0 bases, with 21 bases between the two germline ends. This chain's CDR3 is CASRVQGLGGHSYNEQFF. The CDR3 DNA follows: TGTGCCAGCAGGGTACAAGGGTTGGGAGGCCACTCCTACAATGAGCAGTTCTTC.

The chain joins TRBV28 to TRBJ2-7, with D possibly being TRBD2 (5 bases). The V end was cut by 5 bases, the J end by 0 bases, with 17 bases between. The CDR3 is made up of 16 amino acids. CDR1 and CDR2 (germline): MDHEN, SYDVKM. CDR3 residues: CASSLRGPVSSYEQYF. CDR3 bases: TGTGCCAGCAGTCTGAGAGGGCCCGTTAGCTCCTACGAGCAGTACTTC.